This TCR beta chain was sequenced in a study of blood T cell repertoires in COVID-19. Study as a whole: Samples came from the United States, Italy and Spain, spanning acute and convalescent COVID-19. Sources were T cells, B-cell-depleted T cells, or PBMCs; the material itself was cDNA or gDNA.

The CDR3 is 17 residues long. With 4 bases clipped from V and 3 bases from J, the junction kept 12 bases outside the gene matches. From germline, CDR1 is LGHNA and CDR2 YNFKEQ. Assay used: immunoSEQ multiplex PCR; TCRdb lists only in-frame clones, some missing. The sample holds some 330,000 clones, roughly 90% seen once. The age range of participants was about 18 to 89 years, with residence in more than 20 US areas. Among Cohort 3 donors, those recovered had two negative PCRs, clearance, or symptom resolution. Specimen: PBMCs or T cells enriched from blood (not recorded which). The source of this sequence is a woman in her twenties or thirties who had recovered from COVID-19. The rearrangement joins TRBV4-2 to TRBJ2-3; 8 nucleotides agree with TRBD2. In DNA, the CDR3 is TGTGCCAGCAGCCCCCCCCGAGGTGCTAGCGGGACAGATACGCAGTATTTT. This codes for CASSPPRGASGTDTQYF.